These 20 T cell receptor beta chains were sequenced from one sample in a study of cytomegalovirus exposure and HLA in healthy donors. 60 Vbeta and 13 Jbeta primers were used in PCR. This table comes from immunoSEQ multiplex PCR, and its TCRdb copy is limited to in-frame clones, with some not included. The sample records fewer than 140,000 clones, approximately 80% being singletons. Material: PBMCs. These receptors were obtained from a man between 45 and 60 years old in good health and CMV-seronegative.

The gene calls are TRBV7-9 and TRBJ2-7, with D possibly matching TRBD1 (7 bases). Germline CDR1 and CDR2: SEHNR and FQNEAQ (reference sequence). Between the trimmed V and J ends, which lost 3 bases and 0 bases, there was a span of 12 bases. This CDR3 has 15 residues. The CDR3 region is CASSLGGDSSYEQYV. For the CDR3, the DNA is TGTGCCAGCAGCTTGGGCGGGGACAGCTCCTACGAGCAGTACGTC.

This clone was seen a few times. The J gene is TRBJ1-3, the V gene TRBV7-9; D not resolved. V lost 1 base and J 3 bases, leaving 13 bases between the germline ends. The CDR3 has 16 amino acids. CDR1 and CDR2 (germline): SEHNR, FQNEAQ (reference sequence). The CDR3 bases are TGTGCCAGCAGCTTAGAAGCTTCGCAATTTGGAAACACCATATATTTT. Amino acid sequence: CASSLEASQFGNTIYF.

The chain joins TRBV27 to TRBJ2-3, with 11 bases aligning to TRBD2. This CDR3 is 15 amino acids long. V was pared by 7 bases and J by 5 bases, with 8 bases of the junction left unmatched. Germline assignment: CDR1 MNHEY and CDR2 SMNVEV (reference sequence). DNA for the CDR3: TGTGCCAGCACTATAGCGGGGGGGCCTAGAGATACGCAGTATTTT. Encoded protein: CASTIAGGPRDTQYF.

This sequence joins TRBV5-4 and TRBJ1-1; a possible D gene is TRBD1 (6 bases). CDR1 is SGHNT and CDR2 is YYREEE in the germline V gene (reference sequence). This CDR3 comprises 13 residues. The ends were cut back, 5 bases at V and 1 base at J, with 9 bases in the middle. The CDR3 spells CASSSGQNTEAFF. The CDR3 region has the DNA TGTGCCAGCAGTTCGGGACAGAACACTGAAGCTTTCTTT.

The rearrangement joins TRBV18 to TRBJ2-7; D is perhaps TRBD1 (6 bases). From germline, CDR1 is KGHSH and CDR2 LQKENI. This CDR3 has 13 amino acids. V was shortened by 3 bases and J by 6 bases, with 12 bases between the two germline ends. CDR3 sequence reads: CASSPDSGSEQYF. The CDR3 DNA reads TGTGCCAGCTCACCGGACAGTGGGAGCGAGCAGTACTTC.

The chain couples TRBV9 to TRBJ1-2; the D is unclear. Germline CDR1 and CDR2: SGDLS and YYNGEE. The CDR3 is 17 amino acids. Trimming took 0 bases from V and 7 from J, leaving 22 bases between them. The DNA for the CDR3 is TGTGCCAGCAGCGTAGTTGGGCGGGAAATTAGTGCGGGTGGCTACACCTTC. As protein: CASSVVGREISAGGYTF.

The V call is TRBV6-5, the J call TRBJ1-2, with 7 bases lining up with TRBD1. This CDR3 contains 14 residues. V lost 2 bases, J lost 4 bases, and 4 bases stayed unmatched. Germline V CDR1 and CDR2: MNHEY, SVGAGI. The CDR3 DNA is TGTGCCAGCAGTTACGACAGGGATGTCTATGGCTACACCTTC. Translation gives CASSYDRDVYGYTF.

The CDR3 DNA sequence: TGTGCCAGCAGTTACTCGCAGGGAAACATTCAGTACTTC. Protein: CASSYSQGNIQYF. This chain uses TRBV6-5 with TRBJ2-4, with a tentative D call TRBD1 (5 bases). CDR1 is MNHEY, CDR2 SVGAGI, per germline. Trimming left V 0 bases short and J 6 bases short, with 6 bases between. The CDR3 is 13 amino acids.

The rearrangement joins TRBV11-2 to TRBJ1-4; D not certain. CDR3 length: 13 amino acids. The V gene lost 7 bases and the J gene lost 8 bases, with 14 bases spanning the gap. Germline-derived CDR1 and CDR2 are SGHAT and FQNNGV. The CDR3 DNA reads as TGTGCCAGCACACGAGGGAGATCCGAAAAACTGTTTTTT. It translates to CASTRGRSEKLFF.

V and J are TRBV28 and TRBJ1-5; TRBD1 is a possible D gene (5 bases). Trimming pared 9 bases from V and 7 bases from J, leaving 22 bases between. CDR1 is MDHEN, CDR2 SYDVKM, per germline. The length of the CDR3 is 15 residues. The chain's CDR3 is CASIPGAAMGQPQHF. The DNA of the CDR3 is TGTGCCAGTATACCTGGGGCAGCAATGGGCCAGCCCCAGCATTTT.

J is TRBJ1-5 and V is TRBV21-1; TRBD1, the D gene given by the table, was not confirmed from the DNA. TRBV21-1 is a documented pseudogene. The CDR3 runs to 13 residues. In nucleotides, the CDR3 is TGTGCCAGCAGCAAAACAGGGGCACAGCCCCAGCATTTT. This translates into CASSKTGAQPQHF.

J is TRBJ2-7 and V is TRBV7-2; 8 bases map to TRBD2. V trimming: 5 bases; J trimming: 4 bases; junction bases outside the gene matches: 7. The germline CDR1 and CDR2 sequences are SGHTA and FQGNSA. The CDR3 consists of 14 residues. The CDR3: CASSVRGAGYEQYF. Written as DNA, the CDR3 is TGTGCCAGCAGCGTGCGGGGGGCCGGGTACGAGCAGTACTTC.

This chain joins TRBV16 and TRBJ2-3, with D possibly being TRBD1 (5 bases). Germline V gene sequence: CDR1 KGHSY, CDR2 FQNENV. Between the trimmed V and J ends, which lost 2 bases and 4 bases, there was a span of 7 bases. This CDR3 comprises 13 residues. The CDR3 sequence is CASSQQGADTQYF. The CDR3 coding sequence is TGTGCCAGCAGCCAACAGGGTGCAGATACGCAGTATTTT.

The DNA for the CDR3 is TGTGCCAGCAGTCGCCGCCCCTCGGGAGAGCAGTACGTC. It codes for CASSRRPSGEQYV. The chain is built from TRBV6-5 and TRBJ2-7; tentative D call: TRBD2 (5 bases). The V gene's germline CDR1 is MNHEY and CDR2 SVGAGI. The ends were cut back, 5 bases at V and 7 bases at J, with 15 bases in the middle. The CDR3 has 13 residues.

This clone came up a few times. The genes are TRBV5-1 and TRBJ1-1; 9 bases match TRBD1. In germline, CDR1 is SGHRS, CDR2 YFSETQ. V lost 4 bases to trimming and J lost 1 base; unmatched junction nucleotides: 5. This CDR3 is built from 15 residues. The CDR3, as DNA: TGCGCCAGCAGCGGGCGGACAGGGGAGAACACTGAAGCTTTCTTT. As protein: CASSGRTGENTEAFF. The full variable domain, in which reference TRBV5-1 and TRBJ1-1 provide the parts outside the CDR3, is KAGVTQTPRYLIKTRGQQVTLSCSPISGHRSVSWYQQTPGQGLQFLFEYFSETQRNKGNFPGRFSGRQFSNSRSEMNVSTLELGDSALYLCASSGRTGENTEAFFGQGTRLTVV.

CDR3 loop: CASSFQGNAFYEQYV. In DNA form, the CDR3 reads TGTGCCAGCAGCTTTCAGGGCAATGCGTTCTACGAGCAGTACGTC. The chain employs TRBV5-5 and TRBJ2-7; a weak D match, TRBD1 (5 bases). The CDR3 is made up of 15 amino acids. The V end was cut by 2 bases, the J end by 3 bases, with 15 bases between. Looked up from germline, CDR1 is SGHKS and CDR2 is YYEKEE (reference sequence).

This chain uses TRBV2 with TRBJ1-1, with no clear D. Germline assignment: CDR1 SNHLY and CDR2 FYNNEI. Trimming pared 11 bases from V and 3 bases from J, leaving 13 bases between. The CDR3 covers 12 residues. This CDR3 reads CASYLRDTEAFF. For the CDR3, the DNA is TGTGCCTCTTATCTCCGGGACACTGAAGCTTTCTTT.

This rearrangement joins TRBV5-1 to TRBJ2-2; 7 bases match TRBD2. The CDR3 contains 16 residues. CDR1 SGHRS and CDR2 YFSETQ come from the germline V gene. Trimming cost V 2 bases and J 1 base; bases outside gene matches: 5. The CDR3 DNA sequence: TGCGCCAGCAGCTTTTCGGCGGGGGTGAACACCGGGGAGCTGTTTTTT. This translates into CASSFSAGVNTGELFF.

The chain recombines TRBV19 with TRBJ2-2, with 7 bases matching TRBD1. Germline CDR1 LNHDA, CDR2 SQIVND (reference sequence). After removal of 8 bases from V and 2 bases from J, the junction contained 17 bases not matched to a gene. CDR3 size: 18 residues. In DNA, the CDR3 is TGTGCCAGTCAAACGCGAGGGGGCGGAGGATTAAACACCGGGGAGCTGTTTTTT. Translated: CASQTRGGGGLNTGELFF.

This sequence joins TRBV7-2 and TRBJ2-1; 9 bases are shared with TRBD1. The CDR3 is 15 residues long. Germline trimming cut 5 bases from V and 5 bases from J; bases unmatched to any gene: 7. Germline CDR1 is SGHTA and CDR2 is FQGNSA. CDR3 in amino acids: CASSTGTGRNNEQFF. The CDR3 nucleotides read TGTGCCAGCAGCACCGGGACAGGGAGGAACAATGAGCAGTTCTTC. Full variable domain (remainder filled in from reference TRBV7-2 and TRBJ2-1): GAGVSQSPSNKVTEKGKDVELRCDPISGHTALYWYRQSLGQGLEFLIYFQGNSAPDKSGLPSDRFSAERTGGSVSTLTIQRTQQEDSAVYLCASSTGTGRNNEQFFGPGTRLTVL.